A single sample is the source of the 16 T cell receptor beta chains below, sequenced in a study of human T cells and chemical hapten exposure. Each CDR3 protein gets one entry after TCRdb re-called the RACE reads with MiXCR. The table shows about 110,000 distinct CDR3 sequences, with roughly a tenth occurring only once. The sample's time point: patch test 2, 6 weeks after DPC sensitization. Treatment specified: therapeutic diphenylcyclopropenone sensitization with weekly scalp DPC. The sequenced sample was whole blood, obtained in connection with sensitization to the hapten diphenylcyclopropenone (DPC). The receptors originated from a woman aged 40 to 55 with alopecia areata. Some clones in this sample may be carry-over from other donors' samples.

For the CDR3, the DNA is TGCGCCAGCAGCTTGGAGGGTCGGTGGACTGAAGCTTTCTTT. It encodes CASSLEGRWTEAFF. V usage is TRBV5-1 and J usage is TRBJ1-1; the D is unclear. Per germline, CDR1 SGHRS and CDR2 YFSETQ. The CDR3 has 14 residues. Trimming cost V 0 bases and J 5 bases, with 11 bases left between them.

Many counts were recorded for this clonotype. Here the CDR3 reads CASSRTGRGDYGYTF. Here the CDR3 DNA reads TGCGCCAGCAGCCGTACCGGGCGAGGGGACTATGGCTACACCTTC. The chain couples TRBV4-3 to TRBJ1-2; D is perhaps TRBD1 (5 bases). V lost 4 bases, J lost 3 bases, and 15 bases lay in between. From germline, CDR1 is LGHNA and CDR2 YSLEER. The CDR3 covers 15 residues.

This clonotype was seen at least ten times. The chain has TRBV6-2 or TRBV6-3 and TRBJ1-2; maybe TRBD1 (5 bases). Trimming took off 5 bases at V and 4 bases at J, with 14 bases between the two ends. CDR3 length: 14 amino acids. Germline V gene data show CDR1 as MNHEY and CDR2 as SVGEGT. The CDR3 bases are TGTGCCAGCAGTCTTTGGTTTGGGACCTATGGCTACACCTTC. Translating it yields CASSLWFGTYGYTF.

There are a few counts of this clonotype. The chain recombines TRBV6-5 with TRBJ2-5, with 9 positions matching TRBD1. Trimming cost V 7 bases and J 5 bases; bases outside gene matches: 17. This CDR3 has 17 amino acids. CDR1 and CDR2 (germline): MNHEY, SVGAGI. CDR3 residues: CASTRGSGTGSVETQYF. CDR3 DNA: TGTGCCAGCACCCGGGGGTCCGGGACAGGGTCGGTGGAGACCCAGTACTTC.

This chain connects TRBV6-5 to TRBJ1-2; D remains ambiguous. V lost 4 bases to trimming and J lost 7 bases, with 7 bases between them. The CDR3 runs 11 residues. Germline CDR1 is MNHEY and CDR2 is SVGAGI. The CDR3 DNA is TGTGCCAGCAGTTTCCTAGGTGGCTACACCTTC. It specifies CASSFLGGYTF.

This clonotype was counted between two and nine times. The chain links TRBV4-2 to TRBJ2-7; D not resolved. Germline V lookup: CDR1 LGHNA, CDR2 YNFKEQ. With 0 bases removed from V and 3 bases from J, the gap between germline ends came to 15 bases. CDR3 length: 16 residues. CDR3 residues: CASSQDWTGLVYEQYF. CDR3 sequence (DNA): TGTGCCAGCAGCCAAGATTGGACCGGATTGGTCTACGAGCAGTACTTC.

This clonotype was recorded many times. The V call is TRBV10-3, the J call TRBJ2-1, with D perhaps TRBD1 or TRBD2 (7 bases each). Germline loops: CDR1 ENHRY, CDR2 SYGVKD. V lost 5 bases and J 2 bases, leaving 13 bases between the germline ends. The CDR3 is 15 amino acids. CDR3 sequence (DNA): TGTGCCATCAGTACCCAGGGGGGGACCTACAATGAGCAGTTCTTC. Protein product: CAISTQGGTYNEQFF.

This clonotype was seen more than once but under ten times. The CDR3 nucleotides are TGTGCCAGCAGCCAAGATCGGGGGTCTGGGGCCAACGTCCTGACTTTC. Translating gives CASSQDRGSGANVLTF. The chain uses TRBV4-2 and TRBJ2-6, with a possible D match to TRBD2 (6 bases). Germline V gene sequence: CDR1 LGHNA, CDR2 YNFKEQ. The CDR3 has 16 amino acids. Trimming removed 0 bases at V and 1 base at J, with 7 bases between.

This clonotype was detected only a few times. The gene calls are TRBV11-2 and TRBJ2-2, with D maybe TRBD2 (6 bases). This CDR3 contains 15 residues. CDR1 SGHAT and CDR2 FQNNGV come from the germline V gene. The V end lost 0 bases, the J end lost 7 bases, and 12 bases lay between the germline ends. CDR3 residues: CASSLEGLGVGELFF. The DNA for the CDR3 is TGTGCCAGCAGCTTAGAGGGACTCGGGGTCGGGGAGCTGTTTTTT.

This clonotype was counted at least ten times. The rearrangement joins TRBV5-1 to TRBJ2-1; 12 positions agree with TRBD2. The junction had 6 bases not matched to a gene; V was cut back by 3 bases and J by 8 bases. The germline V gene has CDR1 SGHRS and CDR2 YFSETQ. The CDR3 covers 15 residues. CDR3 nucleotide sequence: TGCGCCAGCAGCTCAACTAGCGGGGGGCAGGATGAGCAGTTCTTC. This codes for CASSSTSGGQDEQFF.

This clonotype was detected ten times or more. V gene TRBV18 combines with J gene TRBJ1-6; D might be TRBD1 (5 bases). V was trimmed by 3 bases and J by 6 bases, leaving 12 bases between them. CDR3 length equals 15 residues. The germline gives CDR1 KGHSH, CDR2 LQKENI. The CDR3 loop reads CASSPDPGGNSPLHF. The CDR3 DNA is TGTGCCAGCTCACCGGATCCTGGGGGTAATTCACCCCTCCACTTT.

This clonotype was seen only a few times. The gene calls are TRBV6-2 or TRBV6-3 and TRBJ2-7; D gene ambiguous. The CDR3 consists of 12 residues. The ends were cut back, 7 bases at V and 3 bases at J, with 10 bases in the middle. Germline CDR1 is MNHEY and CDR2 is SVGEGT. The CDR3 DNA is TGTGCCAGCACACCAAACAGCTACGAGCAGTACTTC. Translation gives CASTPNSYEQYF.

This clonotype was counted many times. The chain links TRBV5-1 to TRBJ2-3, with 9 nucleotides matching TRBD2. CDR1 SGHRS and CDR2 YFSETQ come from the germline V gene. Trimming removed 0 bases from V and 0 bases from J; junction bases left unmatched: 5. The CDR3 is made up of 17 amino acids. Written as DNA, the CDR3 is TGCGCCAGCAGCTTGGAGGGGCTAGCGGGGAGCACAGATACGCAGTATTTT. Amino acids: CASSLEGLAGSTDTQYF.

This clonotype has just a few counts. This sequence joins TRBV12-3 or TRBV12-4 and TRBJ2-2, with no clear D. This CDR3 region has 16 residues. Trimming left V 4 bases short and J 0 bases short, with 12 bases between. The CDR3 nucleotides read TGTGCCAGCAGTTCGAAAGGACCCTCGAACACCGGGGAGCTGTTTTTT. Protein: CASSSKGPSNTGELFF.

For this clonotype: A read error may explain this, as a much larger clone is one base away. The chain recombines TRBV5-1 with TRBJ2-3; 8 positions agree with TRBD2. The CDR3 is made up of 15 amino acids. Germline CDR1 reads SGHRS; CDR2 reads YFSETQ. The CDR3 reads CVSSTGLASTDTQYF. The CDR3 bases are TGCGTCAGCAGCACAGGACTAGCTAGCACAGATACGCAGTATTTT.

This clonotype was observed at least ten times. This chain uses TRBV5-6 with TRBJ2-7, with TRBD2 as a possible D gene (6 bases). The CDR3 is 16 amino acids. The germline V gene encodes CDR1 SGHDT and CDR2 YYEEEE. Trimming removed 1 base from V and 0 bases from J, with 14 bases in between. CDR3 loop: CASSLPGTLNSYEQYF. The CDR3, as DNA: TGTGCCAGCAGCTTGCCCGGGACTCTTAACTCCTACGAGCAGTACTTC.